The source of this TCR beta chain is a study of T cells expressing NK-cell markers. TCRdb reprocessed the 5' RACE reads and reports one entry per CDR3 protein, with no DNA. Its table records 200,000 to 300,000 distinct CDR3 sequences. The CDR3 has 15 amino acids. The TCR was taken from a young man in good health. Specimen: blood T cells: a sorted CD56 or NKG2C T cell subset, CD4+ or CD8+ T cells, or bulk PBMC T cells (not recorded which). The rearrangement uses TRBV12-3 or TRBV12-4 and TRBJ2-5. This chain's CDR3 is CASSSNLGMGETQYF.